The subject of this entry is one TCR beta chain. Its antigen is not identified. The data derive from a study of blood T cells in healthy people across ages. Overall study results and limits: In long-lived donors, naive CD4+ cell counts and diversity exceeded those of aged donors.

Together with a sample-barcoded 5' primer, a J-beta primer mix was included in a second PCR lasting about 7 to 12 cycles. TCRdb fed the 5' RACE reads into MiXCR, producing one record per CDR3 protein. The profile shows around 500,000 distinct CDR3 sequences, roughly 48% of them singletons. CDR3 length: 14 amino acids. V gave up 5 bases and J gave up 10 bases; unmatched junction bases: 9. The clonotype comes from a man aged 80 or over in good health. The chain carries TRBV12-3 or TRBV12-4 and TRBJ2-1; 9 nucleotides match TRBD1. Input material: blood. The CDR3 coding sequence is TGTGCCAGCAGTCGAACAGGGGGCGCGTCCGAGCAGTTCTTC. It translates to CASSRTGGASEQFF.